These 21 T cell receptor beta chains originate from one sample sequenced in a study of T cell responses to AZD1222 COVID-19 vaccine. Profiling relied on immunoSEQ multiplex PCR, and the TCRdb table lists in-frame clones only, not all of them. The table lists 150,000 to 200,000 clones, around 90% of them singletons. This sample comprised peripheral blood, obtained 28 days after the second dose of the MenACWY control vaccine. The receptors stem from an adult who received the MenACWY meningococcal vaccine as a control.

This chain uses TRBV3-1 (or the pseudogene TRBV3-2) with TRBJ1-5; a weak D match, TRBD1 (5 bases). V lost 0 bases to trimming and J lost 3 bases, with 9 bases between them. The CDR3 extends over 15 amino acids. Germline lookup yields CDR1 LGHDT and CDR2 YNNKEL (reference sequence). CDR3 sequence reads: CASSQESGPNQPQHF. The DNA for the CDR3 is TGTGCCAGCAGCCAAGAGTCAGGGCCCAATCAGCCCCAGCATTTT.

This clone came up a few times. The chain couples TRBV10-3 to TRBJ1-2; no definite D call. CDR1 is ENHRY and CDR2 is SYGVKD in the germline V gene. The CDR3 is 12 amino acids. Trimming pared 0 bases from V and 8 bases from J, leaving 7 bases between. CDR3 sequence reads: CAISESEGGYTF. DNA of the CDR3: TGTGCCATCAGTGAGTCCGAAGGCGGCTACACCTTC.

V gene TRBV28 combines with J gene TRBJ2-7; 7 bases line up with TRBD2. The CDR3 has 15 amino acids. The junction had 5 bases not matched to a gene; V was cut back by 0 bases and J by 3 bases. The germline V gene encodes CDR1 MDHEN and CDR2 SYDVKM. CDR3 nucleotide sequence: TGTGCCAGCAGTTTATGGGCGGGAGCGGGCTACGAGCAGTACTTC. Protein: CASSLWAGAGYEQYF.

The chain has TRBV5-1 and TRBJ1-4; D is undetermined. The CDR3 runs 15 residues. In germline, CDR1 is SGHRS, CDR2 YFSETQ. Trimming pared 6 bases from V and 5 bases from J, leaving 17 bases between. DNA of the CDR3: TGCGCCAGCACCCGTAGCACGGTTGAAAATGAAAAACTGTTTTTT. It encodes CASTRSTVENEKLFF.

The chain recombines TRBV29-1 with TRBJ2-1, with 12 bases fitting TRBD2. J was trimmed by 7 bases and V by 7 bases; bases with no gene match: 8. CDR3 length equals 14 residues. Germline V gives CDR1 SQVTM, CDR2 ANQGSEA. CDR3 in DNA: TGCAGCGCCGAGACTAGCGGGAGTGGTAATGAGCAGTTCTTC. It codes for CSAETSGSGNEQFF.

This rearrangement joins TRBV4-1 to TRBJ1-5; 9 bases fit TRBD1. With 10 bases clipped from V and 4 bases from J, the junction kept 14 bases outside the gene matches. Germline V gives CDR1 MGHRA, CDR2 YSYEKL. This CDR3 has 16 amino acids. The CDR3 DNA sequence: TGCGCCACCTCCCCCAAGGGGGACAGGGCTAATCAGCCCCAGCATTTT. Its protein product is CATSPKGDRANQPQHF.

The chain couples TRBV19 to TRBJ2-1; 11 bases map to TRBD2. The junction had 9 bases not matched to a gene; V was cut back by 4 bases and J by 7 bases. The CDR3 runs to 16 residues. Germline CDR1 LNHDA, CDR2 SQIVND (reference sequence). DNA of the CDR3: TGTGCCAGTAGTACGGGACACCTAGCGGGAGGAAATGAGCAGTTCTTC. This encodes CASSTGHLAGGNEQFF.

J is TRBJ2-7 and V is TRBV27; D remains ambiguous. Germline-derived CDR1 and CDR2 are MNHEY and SMNVEV (reference sequence). V was pared by 0 bases and J by 6 bases, with 3 bases between. The CDR3 runs to 11 residues. Here the CDR3 DNA reads TGTGCCAGCAGTTTATCAGGCGAGCAGTACTTC. It encodes CASSLSGEQYF.

The CDR3 nucleotides read TGTGCCAGTAGTCCGTCGGGGGTTACCACTGAAGCTTTCTTT. Translation gives CASSPSGVTTEAFF. The chain is built from TRBV19 and TRBJ1-1, with a tentative D call TRBD1 (5 bases). CDR1 LNHDA and CDR2 SQIVND come from the germline V gene (reference sequence). The CDR3 spans 14 residues. Trimming shortened V by 5 bases and J by 4 bases, and 14 bases separated the two germline ends.

The chain employs TRBV7-8 and TRBJ2-1, with 7 positions matching TRBD2. Germline CDR1 SGHVS, CDR2 FQNEAQ. The CDR3 has 15 amino acids. The V gene end was trimmed by 3 bases and the J gene end by 9 bases; junction bases not matched to a gene: 11. The CDR3 DNA is TGTGCCAGCAGCTTGGCGCAGATTGGCGGGAGTGAGCAGTTCTTC. It codes for CASSLAQIGGSEQFF.

As to this clone: The junction departs from the called germline gene at one end, perhaps through a read error. The chain links TRBV9 to TRBJ1-1; 8 positions match TRBD1. This CDR3 has 16 residues. From germline, CDR1 is SGDLS and CDR2 YYNGEE. CDR3 in DNA: TGTGCCAGCAGCGTAGACAAACAAGCACGGGGACAGGCGATTATCTTT. As protein: CASSVDKQARGQAIIF. Full variable domain (remainder filled in from reference TRBV9 and TRBJ1-1): DSGVTQTPKHLITATGQRVTLRCSPRSGDLSVYWYQQSLDQGLQFLIQYYNGEERAKGNILERFSAQQFPDLHSELNLSSLELGDSALYFCASSVDKQARGQAIIFGQGTRLTVV.

The J gene is TRBJ1-2, the V gene TRBV3-1 (or the pseudogene TRBV3-2); D gene unclear. V lost 2 bases and J 8 bases, leaving 18 bases between the germline ends. The CDR3 length is 15 residues. CDR1 and CDR2 (germline): LGHDT, YNNKEL (reference sequence). For the CDR3, the DNA is TGTGCCAGCAGCCAATCGGACGTCTTGGGAGGAGGCTACACCTTC. Protein product: CASSQSDVLGGGYTF.

The chain combines TRBV7-2 with TRBJ1-2, with 8 nucleotides matching TRBD1. J was trimmed by 7 bases and V by 7 bases; bases with no gene match: 17. CDR1 SGHTA and CDR2 FQGNSA come from the germline V gene. The CDR3 length is 16 residues. Here the CDR3 DNA reads TGTGCCAGCACCCTAGGGGGGCAGGGGGCTAGGGTTGGCTACACCTTC. Protein product: CASTLGGQGARVGYTF.

The genes are TRBV19 and TRBJ2-1; D not certain. The CDR3 runs to 12 residues. V lost 3 bases, J lost 8 bases, and 8 bases lay in between. The germline gives CDR1 LNHDA, CDR2 SQIVND (reference sequence). The CDR3 region has the DNA TGTGCCAGTAGTATGTTTGGCGATGAGCAGTTCTTC. Translation: CASSMFGDEQFF.

The rearrangement links TRBV11-2 to TRBJ2-1, with TRBD2 matching 13 bases. V lost 6 bases, J lost 6 bases, and 5 bases stayed unmatched. There are 15 residues in the CDR3. Germline V gives CDR1 SGHAT, CDR2 FQNNGV. The chain's CDR3 is CASSWGLAGINEQFF. CDR3 DNA sequence: TGTGCCAGCAGTTGGGGACTAGCGGGAATCAATGAGCAGTTCTTC.

The V call is TRBV6-1, the J call TRBJ1-2; possible D gene TRBD1, 5 bases. Deletions cut 3 bases from V and 7 bases from J, with 21 bases between. Looked up from germline, CDR1 is MNHNS and CDR2 is SASEGT. This CDR3 region has 16 residues. The CDR3 reads CASSESHQGPGVGYTF. The CDR3 DNA reads as TGTGCCAGCAGTGAGTCTCACCAGGGCCCCGGTGTTGGCTACACCTTC.

J is TRBJ2-3 and V is TRBV6-5, with D perhaps matching TRBD1 (6 bases). The V end lost 6 bases, the J end lost 5 bases, and 18 bases lay between the germline ends. Germline V lookup: CDR1 MNHEY, CDR2 SVGAGI. This CDR3 contains 15 residues. Here the CDR3 DNA reads TGTGCCAGCAGCTGGGCCAGGGGCTCAGGAGATACGCAGTATTTT. As protein: CASSWARGSGDTQYF.

The chain uses TRBV11-2 and TRBJ2-3; tentative D call: TRBD1 (5 bases). The V gene lost 5 bases and the J gene lost 2 bases, with 17 bases spanning the gap. Germline V gene sequence: CDR1 SGHAT, CDR2 FQNNGV. This CDR3 has 16 residues. The CDR3 coding sequence is TGTGCCAGCAGCGCCCGCCTGACGACAGCCACAGATACGCAGTATTTT. This translates into CASSARLTTATDTQYF. Based on the CDR3 plus reference TRBV11-2 and TRBJ2-3, the full variable domain is EAGVAQSPRYKIIEKRQSVAFWCNPISGHATLYWYQQILGQGPKLLIQFQNNGVVDDSQLPKDRFSAERLKGVDSTLKIQPAKLEDSAVYLCASSARLTTATDTQYFGPGTRLTVL.

The chain uses TRBV7-3 and TRBJ2-3; 7 positions match TRBD2. V was clipped by 5 bases and J by 4 bases; unmatched bases: 15. There are 17 residues in the CDR3. Per germline, CDR1 SGHTA and CDR2 FQGTGA. The CDR3 DNA reads TGTGCCAGCAGCCGAACCGCGGAGGGCGGGAGATCAGATACGCAGTATTTT. Translating it yields CASSRTAEGGRSDTQYF.

The chain has TRBV7-2 and TRBJ1-1; 8 nucleotides align to TRBD1. Per the germline V gene, CDR1 is SGHTA and CDR2 is FQGNSA. This CDR3 contains 13 residues. V was clipped by 5 bases and J by 5 bases; unmatched bases: 4. This CDR3 is CASSRTGRTEAFF. In nucleotides, the CDR3 is TGTGCCAGCAGCCGGACAGGGAGGACTGAAGCTTTCTTT.

The rearrangement joins TRBV16 to TRBJ1-2; D not certain. Germline V lookup: CDR1 KGHSY, CDR2 FQNENV. The CDR3 spans 13 residues. V was pared by 0 bases and J by 9 bases, with 11 bases between. The CDR3 sequence: CASSQSTSASYTF. CDR3 DNA: TGTGCCAGCAGCCAATCAACCTCGGCAAGCTACACCTTC.